This T cell receptor beta chain was recovered during a study of T cell changes during pregnancy in multiple sclerosis. Sequenced by immunoSEQ multiplex PCR; TCRdb stores in-frame clones only, minus some. The profile shows tens of thousands of clones, around 91% of them singletons. Germline assignment: CDR1 SGHTA and CDR2 FQGNSA. The CDR3 loop spans 16 amino acids. V lost 5 bases to trimming and J lost 0 bases, with 17 bases between them. The TCR sequence derives from a female donor in good health, enrolled as a control in a pregnancy study. Sequencing used peripheral blood, obtained in the third trimester of pregnancy. The chain recombines TRBV7-2 with TRBJ2-7; the D is unclear. CDR3 coding DNA: TGTGCCAGCAGCCATCACAGTTCTCTACACTCCTACGAGCAGTACTTC. It encodes CASSHHSSLHSYEQYF.